This is a list of T cell receptor beta chains from one sample in a study of T cell changes during pregnancy in multiple sclerosis. Assay: immunoSEQ multiplex PCR; the TCRdb copy retains only in-frame clones and omits some. Of some 60,000 clones detected, roughly 90% appear once; the ten largest clones hold approximately 0.9%. The sample consisted of peripheral blood, taken before pregnancy. These receptors were collected from a female donor with multiple sclerosis, enrolled in a pregnancy study. CDR3s include the opening cysteine and the closing phenylalanine or tryptophan. The D gene is left open where the match is weak. Clone size is stated in some rows and not others, as once, few, many or a class when expanded.

j_call v_call d_call clone_size cdr3_aa cdr3_nt
TRBJ1-5 TRBV27 TRBD1 - CASSLQGAQPQHF TGTGCCAGCAGTTTACAGGGGGCTCAGCCCCAGCATTTT
TRBJ2-2 TRBV6-4 - - CASSDSISRVTGELFF TGTGCCAGCAGTGACTCGATCAGCCGGGTCACCGGGGAGCTGTTTTTT
TRBJ1-5 TRBV19 TRBD1 - CASSATGLGNQPQHF TGTGCCAGTAGTGCGACAGGGTTGGGTAATCAGCCCCAGCATTTT
TRBJ2-1 TRBV4-3 TRBD2 - CASSQASGGDYNEQFF TGCGCCAGCAGCCAGGCCAGCGGGGGAGATTACAATGAGCAGTTCTTC
TRBJ1-1 TRBV18 TRBD1 - CASSPLLGQGIAEAFF TGTGCCAGCTCACCACTCCTGGGACAGGGGATCGCTGAAGCTTTCTTT
TRBJ1-1 TRBV6-4 TRBD1 - CASRRDSLTEAFF TGTGCCAGCAGACGGGACAGCCTCACTGAAGCTTTCTTT
TRBJ2-7 TRBV7-9 TRBD1 - CASSSGQGTLYEQYF TGTGCCAGCAGCTCGGGACAGGGTACCCTCTACGAGCAGTACTTC
TRBJ1-1 TRBV5-4 - - CAFSFQGRANTEAFF TGTGCCTTTTCCTTCCAAGGCAGGGCGAACACTGAAGCTTTCTTT
TRBJ1-6 TRBV30 - - CAWSGRVFYNSPLHF TGTGCCTGGAGTGGGCGGGTATTCTATAATTCACCCCTCCACTTT
TRBJ1-1 TRBV6-5 TRBD1 - CASSYGTGGLTEAFF TGTGCCAGCAGTTACGGGACAGGGGGCCTCACTGAAGCTTTCTTT
TRBJ2-1 TRBV15 TRBD2 once CATSGKSGAFYNEQFF TGTGCCACCAGCGGCAAAAGCGGGGCCTTTTACAATGAGCAGTTCTTC
TRBJ2-3 TRBV4-1 TRBD2 - CASSTTSGGATDTQYF TGCGCCAGCAGCACGACTAGCGGGGGAGCCACAGATACGCAGTATTTT
TRBJ2-3 TRBV6-5 TRBD1 - CASSTQGGITDTQYF TGTGCCAGCAGTACACAGGGGGGAATCACAGATACGCAGTATTTT
TRBJ1-1 TRBV30 - - CACRGRDYEAFF TGTGCTTGCCGCGGGAGGGACTATGAAGCTTTCTTT
TRBJ2-3 TRBV11-2 - - CASSPAADTQYF TGTGCCAGCAGTCCCGCGGCAGATACGCAGTATTTT
TRBJ1-1 TRBV9 - - CASSVTGMNTEAFF TGTGCCAGCAGCGTAACCGGGATGAACACTGAAGCTTTCTTT
TRBJ2-7 TRBV5-1 - few CASSLGPAYEQYF TGCGCCAGCAGCTTGGGGCCCGCCTACGAGCAGTACTTC
TRBJ1-5 TRBV19 - - CASKGSPGGNQPQHF TGTGCCAGTAAGGGGTCTCCGGGGGGCAATCAGCCCCAGCATTTT
TRBJ1-1 TRBV4-1 - - CASSQDAVEAFF TGCGCCAGCAGCCAAGATGCGGTTGAAGCTTTCTTT
TRBJ1-1 TRBV25-1 - - CASRSRDGNTEAFF TGTGCCAGCAGATCCAGGGATGGGAACACTGAAGCTTTCTTT
TRBJ1-2 TRBV6-5 TRBD1 - CASRGDRGGGYTF TGTGCCAGCAGAGGGGACAGGGGAGGGGGCTACACCTTC
TRBJ1-6 TRBV11-2 - - CASSSRGREYSPLHF TGTGCCAGCAGCTCTCGGGGGCGGGAGTATTCACCCCTCCACTTT
TRBJ2-3 TRBV7-3 TRBD2 - CASSSTSGGAQYTQYF TGTGCCAGCAGCTCTACTAGCGGGGGGGCCCAGTATACGCAGTATTTT
TRBJ2-5 TRBV7-9 - - CASSSQSGLQETQYF TGTGCCAGCAGCTCCCAAAGTGGGCTCCAAGAGACCCAGTACTTC
TRBJ1-1 TRBV5-1 - - CASSLGGTLNTEAFF TGCGCCAGCAGCTTGGGTGGGACATTGAACACTGAAGCTTTCTTT
TRBJ1-3 TRBV4-2 - - CASSNPSADSGNTIYF TGTGCCAGCTCCAACCCGAGTGCCGACTCTGGAAACACCATATATTTT
TRBJ1-6 TRBV5-4 TRBD1 - CASSKGQGQRSSYNSPLHF TGTGCCAGCAGCAAAGGACAGGGCCAAAGGAGCTCCTATAATTCACCCCTCCACTTT
TRBJ1-3 TRBV6-1 TRBD1 - CASGQGTGNTIYF TGTGCCAGTGGACAGGGGACTGGAAACACCATATATTTT
TRBJ1-2 TRBV19 - - CASSKDRGSYTF TGTGCCAGTAGTAAGGATAGGGGAAGCTACACCTTC
TRBJ2-7 TRBV12-5 TRBD2 once CASGRGSGASSYEQYF TGTGCTAGTGGCCGAGGTAGCGGGGCAAGCTCCTACGAGCAGTACTTC
TRBJ2-2 TRBV7-3 TRBD2 - CASSPQAGANTGELFF TGTGCCAGCAGCCCTCAAGCGGGGGCGAACACCGGGGAGCTGTTTTTT
TRBJ2-3 TRBV7-7 TRBD2 - CASSRRAGSTDTQYF TGTGCTAGCAGCCGGCGAGCGGGGAGCACAGATACGCAGTATTTT
TRBJ1-2 TRBV6-5 - - CASSTEGSGGYTF TGTGCCAGCAGTACCGAGGGGAGCGGGGGCTACACCTTC
TRBJ2-7 TRBV4-2 - - CASSQDRGAAGLLKVGYEQYF TGTGCCAGCAGCCAAGATAGAGGGGCCGCGGGATTACTTAAAGTGGGCTACGAGCAGTACTTC
TRBJ2-1 TRBV28 - - CASSSRLDRYNEQFF TGTGCCAGCAGTTCTCGACTAGATCGTTACAATGAGCAGTTCTTC
TRBJ1-4 TRBV11-2 TRBD1 - CASSLAGQGVGEKLFF TGTGCCAGCAGCTTAGCAGGACAGGGGGTTGGAGAAAAACTGTTTTTT
TRBJ1-1 TRBV9 - - CASSLGGGANTEAFF TGTGCCAGCAGCCTAGGGGGAGGGGCGAACACTGAAGCTTTCTTT
TRBJ1-2 TRBV18 TRBD1 - CASSREPGQSIRGYGYTF TGTGCCAGCTCACGGGAACCGGGACAGTCAATTCGGGGCTATGGCTACACCTTC
TRBJ2-7 TRBV5-6 TRBD1 - CASSWADRGLLPYEQYF TGTGCCAGCAGCTGGGCCGACAGGGGGCTTTTGCCCTACGAGCAGTACTTC
TRBJ1-3 TRBV25-1 TRBD1 - CASSEFGRGLGNTIYF TGTGCCAGCAGTGAATTCGGCAGGGGGCTCGGAAACACCATATATTTT
TRBJ2-4 TRBV6-5 TRBD2 - CASSYGGGPKNIQYF TGTGCCAGCAGTTACGGCGGGGGGCCCAAAAACATTCAGTACTTC
TRBJ2-5 TRBV27 TRBD2 - CASRNLAGKGQETQYF TGTGCCAGCAGGAACCTAGCGGGGAAGGGCCAAGAGACCCAGTACTTC
TRBJ2-2 TRBV7-7 - - CASSQIDGTGELFF TGTGCCAGCAGCCAAATCGACGGGACCGGGGAGCTGTTTTTT
TRBJ1-4 TRBV6-6 - - CASSYGWGGNEKLFF TGTGCCAGCAGTTACGGCTGGGGGGGTAATGAAAAACTGTTTTTT
TRBJ1-5 TRBV6-6 - - CASRSDIYSNQPQHF TGTGCCAGCAGGTCGGACATCTATAGCAATCAGCCCCAGCATTTT
TRBJ1-5 TRBV6-1 TRBD1 - CASSETGATVNSNQPQHF TGTGCCAGCAGTGAAACAGGGGCGACAGTTAATAGCAATCAGCCCCAGCATTTT
TRBJ2-3 TRBV7-6 TRBD2 - CASSPAFGSGGAIDTQYF TGTGCCAGCAGCCCAGCGTTCGGCAGCGGGGGGGCAATAGATACGCAGTATTTT
TRBJ1-2 TRBV27 - - CASSFRVKDGYTF TGTGCCAGCAGTTTCAGGGTTAAGGATGGCTACACCTTC
TRBJ1-2 TRBV25-1 - - CASSESRHGYTF TGTGCCAGCAGTGAATCGCGCCATGGCTACACCTTC
TRBJ2-5 TRBV5-1 TRBD2 - CASSHLAAQETQYF TGCGCCAGCAGCCATCTAGCGGCACAAGAGACCCAGTACTTC
TRBJ2-5 TRBV10-1 TRBD2 - CASSVLAGGTAQETQYF TGCGCCAGCAGTGTTCTAGCGGGGGGCACAGCCCAGGAGACCCAGTACTTC
TRBJ2-7 TRBV6-5 - - CASSRQRQLRYEQYF TGTGCCAGCAGCCGACAACGGCAGTTACGCTACGAGCAGTACTTC
TRBJ2-7 TRBV27 TRBD1 once CATRTGGSWEQYF TGTGCCACCAGGACAGGGGGGTCTTGGGAGCAGTACTTC
TRBJ2-1 TRBV27 TRBD2 - CASSPGAGGPRNEQFF TGTGCCAGCAGTCCGGGAGCGGGGGGGCCTCGCAATGAGCAGTTCTTC